What follows are 8 T cell receptor beta chains derived from one specimen sequenced in a study of T cell repertoires and HLA-DP antigens (dated by TCRdb to the late 2010s). These receptors' antigens are unknown. Library preparation employed the immunoSEQ multiplex PCR assay. TCRdb holds this immuneACCESS table with in-frame rearrangements only. Some clones are missing; in checked studies, unresolved V genes explain under half, and the rest has no known cause. Recorded for this sample are roughly 120,000 clones; over 90% of them occurred a single time. 0.25% to 0.3% of the sample lies in the top ten. Material: CD4+ T cells from PBMCs. These receptors were taken from a woman aged 18 to 35 in good health and CMV-seronegative.

The chain employs TRBV9 and TRBJ2-3; TRBD2 aligns across 11 bases. The CDR3 contains 19 residues. From germline, CDR1 is SGDLS and CDR2 YYNGEE. With 0 bases clipped from V and 3 bases from J, the junction kept 12 bases outside the gene matches. The CDR3 DNA reads as TGTGCCAGCAGCGTAGGATACGGTGGGGGACTAGCGGCAACAGATACGCAGTATTTT. It codes for CASSVGYGGGLAATDTQYF.

The chain combines TRBV9 with TRBJ2-7; D is perhaps TRBD2 (7 bases). CDR1 is SGDLS and CDR2 is YYNGEE in the germline V gene. The V end was cut by 4 bases, the J end by 5 bases, with 22 bases between. This CDR3 region has 16 residues. The CDR3 region is CASSQTPGEGGDEQYF. DNA for the CDR3: TGTGCCAGCAGCCAAACTCCGGGGGAGGGGGGGGACGAGCAGTACTTC.

The V and J genes are TRBV7-2 and TRBJ1-1; no reliable D call. V lost 1 base, J lost 1 base, and 4 bases lay in between. The CDR3 runs to 13 residues. Germline V gene lookup returns CDR1 SGHTA and CDR2 FQGNSA. CDR3 nucleotides: TGTGCCAGCAGCTTAGGTCGGAACACTGAAGCTTTCTTT. Amino acid sequence: CASSLGRNTEAFF.

The rearrangement joins TRBV6-1 to TRBJ2-1; D might be TRBD1 (6 bases). V was cut by 6 bases and J by 6 bases, with 12 bases left in between. The CDR3 runs to 13 residues. Germline lookup yields CDR1 MNHNS and CDR2 SASEGT. The DNA for the CDR3 is TGTGCCAGCAGGAAGGACAGACCCAATGAGCAGTTCTTC. Its translation: CASRKDRPNEQFF.

This CDR3 is CASSVAPGDTQYF. CDR3 coding DNA: TGTGCCAGCAGCGTAGCGCCGGGGGATACGCAGTATTTT. The V call is TRBV9, the J call TRBJ2-3; possible D gene TRBD2, 5 bases. CDR3 length equals 13 residues. Trimming removed 0 bases at V and 6 bases at J, with 8 bases between. Germline values: CDR1 SGDLS, CDR2 YYNGEE.

This chain joins TRBV4-1 and TRBJ2-3, with 10 bases that match TRBD2. The CDR3 runs to 16 residues. V lost 4 bases to trimming and J lost 0 bases; unmatched junction nucleotides: 4. Germline CDR1 is MGHRA and CDR2 is YSYEKL. The CDR3 DNA reads TGCGCCAGCAGCCGTTGGACTAGCGGAAGCACAGATACGCAGTATTTT. It codes for CASSRWTSGSTDTQYF.

The V call is TRBV9, the J call TRBJ2-3; the match to TRBD1 covers 7 bases. This CDR3 spans 14 amino acids. V was clipped by 4 bases and J by 4 bases; unmatched bases: 6. Germline loops: CDR1 SGDLS, CDR2 YYNGEE. CDR3 DNA: TGTGCCAGCAGCCCGCGACAGGGAGCAGATACGCAGTATTTT. It translates to CASSPRQGADTQYF.

The V and J genes are TRBV4-1 and TRBJ2-4; D remains unclear. CDR1 is MGHRA and CDR2 is YSYEKL in the germline V gene. V lost 0 bases to trimming and J lost 0 bases, with 6 bases between them. The CDR3 spans 15 residues. CDR3 in amino acids: CASSQERLAKNIQYF. The CDR3 bases are TGCGCCAGCAGCCAAGAAAGGCTAGCCAAAAACATTCAGTACTTC.